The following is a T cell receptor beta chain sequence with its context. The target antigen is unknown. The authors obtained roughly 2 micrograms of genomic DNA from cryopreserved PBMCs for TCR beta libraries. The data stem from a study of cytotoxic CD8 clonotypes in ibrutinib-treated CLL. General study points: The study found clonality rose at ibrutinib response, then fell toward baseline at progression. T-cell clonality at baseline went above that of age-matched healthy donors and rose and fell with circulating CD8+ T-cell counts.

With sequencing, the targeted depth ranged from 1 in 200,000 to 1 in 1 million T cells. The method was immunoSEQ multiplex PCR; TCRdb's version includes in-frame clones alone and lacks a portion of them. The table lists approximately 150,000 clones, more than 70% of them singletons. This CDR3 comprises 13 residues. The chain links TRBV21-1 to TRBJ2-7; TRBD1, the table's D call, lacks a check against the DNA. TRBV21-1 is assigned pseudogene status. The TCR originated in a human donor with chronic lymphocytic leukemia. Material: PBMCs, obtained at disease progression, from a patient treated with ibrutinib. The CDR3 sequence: CARLVRVAAEQYF. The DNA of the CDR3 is TGTGCCAGGTTAGTCAGGGTGGCAGCCGAGCAGTACTTC.